This T cell receptor beta chain is from a study of T cell responses to AZD1222 COVID-19 vaccine. Using immunoSEQ multiplex PCR, the repertoire was profiled, and TCRdb retains in-frame clones only, with some absent. The repertoire holds under 200,000 clones, with roughly 94% as singletons. Study observations and caveats: Sampling captured repertoires only after the peak T cell response. Spike was spanned by vaccine-associated CD4 TCRs, with dominance at 160-218 and 743-854.

This CDR3 comprises 16 residues. Points on this clone: Its antigen remains unidentified.

The TCR comes from an adult in good health. Sequencing was performed on peripheral blood, taken on day 0 of AZD1222 vaccination. V gene TRBV21-1 combines with J gene TRBJ1-1; TRBD1 is the table's D call, not checked against the DNA. TRBV21-1 is flagged as a pseudogene. The CDR3: CASSKDGKDMNTEAFF. DNA of the CDR3: TGTGCCAGCAGCAAAGATGGGAAGGACATGAACACTGAAGCTTTCTTT.